This T cell receptor beta chain stems from a study of stem cell transplantation in POMP-related autoinflammatory disease. Study-level findings and limits: In patients with PRAID, every analyzed T-cell subset tended to show lower diversity and higher clonality. Patients with PRAID showed a restricted number of unique TRB V-J gene pairings.

The repertoire was sequenced with immunoSEQ multiplex PCR; TCRdb's copy has only in-frame clones and lacks some. In the table there are several thousand clones, 88% of which are singletons. The CDR3 contains 14 residues. The V gene's germline CDR1 is SGDLS and CDR2 YYNGEE. With 0 bases removed from V and 4 bases from J, the gap between germline ends came to 8 bases. As regards this clone: Its target is not known.

This sequence joins TRBV9 and TRBJ1-5; tentatively, D is TRBD1 (6 bases). The material sequenced was CD8+ T cells from PBMCs, taken after stem cell transplantation. The receptor was derived from a human patient with POMP-related autoinflammation and immune dysregulation (PRAID). The graft donor may have contributed some T cells. The CDR3 DNA reads as TGTGCCAGCAGCGTAGGGGACACTAATCAGCCCCAGCATTTT. Protein: CASSVGDTNQPQHF.